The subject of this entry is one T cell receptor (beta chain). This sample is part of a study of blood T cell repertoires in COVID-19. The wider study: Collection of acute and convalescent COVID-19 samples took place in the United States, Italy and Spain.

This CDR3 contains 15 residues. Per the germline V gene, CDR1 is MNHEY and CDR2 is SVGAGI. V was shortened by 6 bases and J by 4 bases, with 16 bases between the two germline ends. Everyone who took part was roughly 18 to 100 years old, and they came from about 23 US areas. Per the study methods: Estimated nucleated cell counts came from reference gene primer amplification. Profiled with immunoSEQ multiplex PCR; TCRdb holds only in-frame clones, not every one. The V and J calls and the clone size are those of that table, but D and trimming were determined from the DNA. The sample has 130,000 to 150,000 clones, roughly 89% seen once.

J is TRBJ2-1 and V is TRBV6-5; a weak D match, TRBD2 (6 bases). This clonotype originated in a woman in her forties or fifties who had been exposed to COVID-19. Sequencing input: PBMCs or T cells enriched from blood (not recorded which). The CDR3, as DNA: TGTGCCAGCAGCCCCGGGAGCAGTGGGTACAATGAGCAGTTCTTC. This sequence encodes CASSPGSSGYNEQFF.